The 10 T cell receptor beta chains below were found in one sample sequenced in a study of T cells after posttransplantation cyclophosphamide. Using immunoSEQ multiplex PCR, the repertoire was profiled, and TCRdb retains in-frame clones only, with some absent. The profile shows around 9,000 clones, roughly 98% of them singletons. The sample taken for sequencing was naive CD8+ T cells sorted from PBMCs. The receptors shown here come from a man between 50 and 59 years old in good health, CMV-negative, and a related stem cell transplant donor.

The chain has TRBV19 and TRBJ1-1, with D possibly being TRBD1 (5 bases). In germline, CDR1 is LNHDA, CDR2 SQIVND (reference sequence). Trimming took off 1 base at V and 4 bases at J, with 10 bases between the two ends. The CDR3 extends over 14 amino acids. CDR3 in DNA: TGTGCCAGTAGTATAGGGGGCGATGGCACTGAAGCTTTCTTT. This translates into CASSIGGDGTEAFF.

The rearrangement joins TRBV9 to TRBJ2-3; a weak D match, TRBD2 (6 bases). This CDR3 is built from 15 residues. Per the germline V gene, CDR1 is SGDLS and CDR2 is YYNGEE. V was pared by 0 bases and J by 4 bases, with 12 bases between. The CDR3 nucleotides are TGTGCCAGCAGCGTAGTGGGGGGAGGAGCAGATACGCAGTATTTT. Protein sequence: CASSVVGGGADTQYF.

J is TRBJ1-6 and V is TRBV6-6; the D is unclear. Trimming stripped 7 bases from V and 7 bases from J, with 17 bases between. Germline V gene data show CDR1 as MNHNY and CDR2 as SVGAGI (reference sequence). This CDR3 has 15 amino acids. The CDR3 loop is CASTRRVWENSPLHF. CDR3 bases: TGTGCCAGCACCAGACGAGTCTGGGAGAATTCACCCCTCCACTTT.

This chain joins TRBV6-1 and TRBJ2-7; no reliable D call. The V end was cut by 3 bases, the J end by 2 bases, with 14 bases between. The CDR3 sequence is 15 residues long. Germline CDR1 MNHNS, CDR2 SASEGT. The chain's CDR3 is CASSDLGILPYEQYF. CDR3 in DNA: TGTGCCAGCAGTGATCTAGGCATACTCCCCTACGAGCAGTACTTC.

The rearrangement links TRBV6-5 to TRBJ2-1; 8 positions match TRBD2. Germline V lookup: CDR1 MNHEY, CDR2 SVGAGI. Trimming cost V 5 bases and J 8 bases; bases outside gene matches: 11. The CDR3 loop spans 15 amino acids. CDR3 residues: CASSGPGLEVDEQFF. CDR3 coding DNA: TGTGCCAGCAGTGGTCCGGGACTAGAGGTTGATGAGCAGTTCTTC.

The V gene is TRBV19, the J gene TRBJ2-7; perhaps TRBD2 as D (6 bases). V lost 4 bases to trimming and J lost 3 bases, with 16 bases between them. CDR1 and CDR2 (germline): LNHDA, SQIVND (reference sequence). This CDR3 comprises 15 residues. CDR3 nucleotides: TGTGCCAGTAGTACCCCCCAACGGGGGATCTACGAGCAGTACTTC. Its protein is CASSTPQRGIYEQYF.

V and J are TRBV6-5 and TRBJ1-1, with no clear D. CDR1 MNHEY and CDR2 SVGAGI come from the germline V gene. The CDR3 totals 15 residues. V lost 2 bases and J lost 0, with 10 bases in between. The CDR3 sequence is CASSYTRTVNTEAFF. The CDR3 DNA sequence: TGTGCCAGCAGTTACACACGAACAGTGAACACTGAAGCTTTCTTT.

The CDR3 is CASRGPRQGGEQYF. DNA for the CDR3: TGTGCCAGCAGGGGCCCCCGACAGGGAGGAGAGCAGTACTTC. The chain employs TRBV5-6 and TRBJ2-5; TRBD1 is a possible D gene (7 bases). The CDR3 is made up of 14 amino acids. Per germline, CDR1 SGHDT and CDR2 YYEEEE. The V gene lost 5 bases and the J gene lost 11 bases, with 22 bases spanning the gap.

The CDR3 DNA follows: TGTGCCAGCAGCTCCGGGACAGGGCCCTACGAGCAGTACTTC. The encoded protein is CASSSGTGPYEQYF. The chain recombines TRBV5-4 with TRBJ2-7; 9 nucleotides agree with TRBD1. The J segment lost 2 bases and the V segment lost 3 bases, leaving 3 bases of the junction unmatched. This CDR3 has 14 residues. Germline-derived CDR1 and CDR2 are SGHNT and YYREEE (reference sequence).

As concerns this clone: Additional DNA sequences in this sample encode the identical CDR3. This chain uses TRBV9 with TRBJ2-5; a possible D gene is TRBD2 (6 bases). CDR1 SGDLS and CDR2 YYNGEE come from the germline V gene. The CDR3 loop spans 15 amino acids. Deletions cut 7 bases from V and 7 bases from J, with 23 bases between. For the CDR3, the DNA is TGTGCCAGCTCACCCGCCGGGACTCCCCGCGGGACCCAGTACTTC. Encoded protein: CASSPAGTPRGTQYF.